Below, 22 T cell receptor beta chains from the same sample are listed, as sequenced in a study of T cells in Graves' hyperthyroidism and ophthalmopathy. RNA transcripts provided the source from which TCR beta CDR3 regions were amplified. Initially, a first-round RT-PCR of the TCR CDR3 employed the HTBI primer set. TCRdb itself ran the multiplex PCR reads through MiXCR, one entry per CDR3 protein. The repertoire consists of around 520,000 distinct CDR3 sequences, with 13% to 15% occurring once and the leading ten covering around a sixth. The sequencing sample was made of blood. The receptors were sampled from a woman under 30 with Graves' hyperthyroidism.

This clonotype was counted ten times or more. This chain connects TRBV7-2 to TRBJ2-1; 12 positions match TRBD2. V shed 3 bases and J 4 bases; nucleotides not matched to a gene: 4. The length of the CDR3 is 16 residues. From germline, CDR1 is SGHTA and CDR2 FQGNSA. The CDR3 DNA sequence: TGTGCCAGCAGCTTTCCCGGACTAGCGGGGTACAATGAGCAGTTCTTC. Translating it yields CASSFPGLAGYNEQFF.

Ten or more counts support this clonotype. CDR3 loop: CASSLAVSRDTDTQYF. The CDR3 coding sequence is TGTGCCAGCAGCTTAGCCGTTTCTAGAGACACAGATACGCAGTATTTT. The V gene is TRBV13, the J gene TRBJ2-3; unclear D gene. Germline V lookup: CDR1 PRHDT, CDR2 FYEKMQ (reference sequence). The V gene lost 1 base and the J gene lost 2 bases, with 13 bases spanning the gap. The CDR3 spans 16 residues.

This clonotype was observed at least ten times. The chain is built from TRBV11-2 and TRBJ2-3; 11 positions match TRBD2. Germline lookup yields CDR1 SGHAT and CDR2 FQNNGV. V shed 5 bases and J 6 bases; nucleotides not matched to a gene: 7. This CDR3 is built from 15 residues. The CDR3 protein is CASSPLAGVADTQYF. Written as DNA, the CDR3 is TGTGCCAGCAGCCCACTAGCGGGAGTTGCCGATACGCAGTATTTT.

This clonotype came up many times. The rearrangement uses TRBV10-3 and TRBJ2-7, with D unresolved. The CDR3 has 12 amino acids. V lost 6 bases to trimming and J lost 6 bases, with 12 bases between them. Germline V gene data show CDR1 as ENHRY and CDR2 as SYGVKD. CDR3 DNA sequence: TGTGCCATCAGGGATAGTGGGGTCGAGCAGTACTTC. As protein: CAIRDSGVEQYF.

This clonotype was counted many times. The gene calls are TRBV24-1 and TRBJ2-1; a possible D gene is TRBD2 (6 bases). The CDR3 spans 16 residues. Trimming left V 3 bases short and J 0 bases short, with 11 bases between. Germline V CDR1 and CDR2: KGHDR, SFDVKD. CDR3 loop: CATSDGDSFSYNEQFF. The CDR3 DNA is TGTGCCACCAGTGATGGGGACTCCTTCTCCTACAATGAGCAGTTCTTC.

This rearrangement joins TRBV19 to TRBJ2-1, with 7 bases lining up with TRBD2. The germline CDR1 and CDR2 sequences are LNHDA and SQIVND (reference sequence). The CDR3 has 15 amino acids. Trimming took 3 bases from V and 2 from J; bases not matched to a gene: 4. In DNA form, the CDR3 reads TGTGCCAGTAGTATTAGGGCGGGGGCCTACAATGAGCAGTTCTTC. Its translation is CASSIRAGAYNEQFF.

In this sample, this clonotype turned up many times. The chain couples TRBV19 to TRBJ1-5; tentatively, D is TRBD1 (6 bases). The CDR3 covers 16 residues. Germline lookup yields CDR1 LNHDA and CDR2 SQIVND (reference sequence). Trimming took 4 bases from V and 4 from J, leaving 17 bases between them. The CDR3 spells CASSTTQQGRNQPQHF. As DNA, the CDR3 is TGTGCCAGTAGTACCACCCAACAGGGTCGGAATCAGCCCCAGCATTTT.

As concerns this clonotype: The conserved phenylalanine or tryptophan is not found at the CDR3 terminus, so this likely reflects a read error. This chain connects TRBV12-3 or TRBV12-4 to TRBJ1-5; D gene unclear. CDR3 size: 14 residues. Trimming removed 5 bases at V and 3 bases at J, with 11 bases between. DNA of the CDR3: TGTGCCAGCAGTCCCCAAGCAGACAATCAGCCCCAGCATCTT. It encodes CASSPQADNQPQHL.

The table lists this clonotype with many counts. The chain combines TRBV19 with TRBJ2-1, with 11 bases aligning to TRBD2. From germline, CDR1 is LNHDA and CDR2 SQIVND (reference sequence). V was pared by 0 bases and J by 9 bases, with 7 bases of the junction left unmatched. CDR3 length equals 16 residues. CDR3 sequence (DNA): TGTGCCAGTAGTATAGATCAACTAGCGGGAGTTGGTGAGCAGTTCTTC. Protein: CASSIDQLAGVGEQFF. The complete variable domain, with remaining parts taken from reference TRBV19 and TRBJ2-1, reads DGGITQSPKYLFRKEGQNVTLSCEQNLNHDAMYWYRQDPGQGLRLIYYSQIVNDFQKGDIAEGYSVSREKKESFPLTVTSAQKNPTAFYLCASSIDQLAGVGEQFFGPGTRLTVL.

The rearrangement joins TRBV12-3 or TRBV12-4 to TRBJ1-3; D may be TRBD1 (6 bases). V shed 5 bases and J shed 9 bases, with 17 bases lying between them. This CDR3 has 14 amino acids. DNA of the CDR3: TGTGCCAGCAGTCCCTCGGGGGCGGGCGGCACCATATATTTT. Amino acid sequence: CASSPSGAGGTIYF.

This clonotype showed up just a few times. The CDR3 is CASSSGGTGANQPQHF. The CDR3, as DNA: TGTGCCAGCAGTTCGGGGGGCACAGGGGCCAATCAGCCCCAGCATTTT. The genes are TRBV12-3 or TRBV12-4 and TRBJ1-5; TRBD1 aligns across 7 bases. CDR3 length: 16 residues. V shed 4 bases, J shed 3 bases, and the junction held 9 bases outside the gene matches.

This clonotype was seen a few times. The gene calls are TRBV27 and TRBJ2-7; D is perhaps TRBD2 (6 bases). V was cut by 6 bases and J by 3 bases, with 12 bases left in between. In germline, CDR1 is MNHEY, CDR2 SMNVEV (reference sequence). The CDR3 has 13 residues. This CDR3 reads CASSAGLNYEQYV. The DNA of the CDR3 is TGTGCCAGCAGCGCGGGGCTGAACTACGAGCAGTACGTC.

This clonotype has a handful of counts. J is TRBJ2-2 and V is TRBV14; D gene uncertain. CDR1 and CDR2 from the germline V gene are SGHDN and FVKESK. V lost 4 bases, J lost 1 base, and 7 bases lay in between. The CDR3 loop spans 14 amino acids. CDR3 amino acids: CASSRWGNTGELFF. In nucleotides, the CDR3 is TGTGCCAGCAGCCGTTGGGGGAACACCGGGGAGCTGTTTTTT.

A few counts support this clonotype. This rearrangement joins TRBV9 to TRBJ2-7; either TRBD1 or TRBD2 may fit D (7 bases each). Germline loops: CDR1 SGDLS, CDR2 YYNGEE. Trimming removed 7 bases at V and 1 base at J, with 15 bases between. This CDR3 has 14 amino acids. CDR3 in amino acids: CASGGAGQSYEQYF. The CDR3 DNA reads TGTGCCAGCGGGGGGGCGGGACAGTCCTACGAGCAGTACTTC.

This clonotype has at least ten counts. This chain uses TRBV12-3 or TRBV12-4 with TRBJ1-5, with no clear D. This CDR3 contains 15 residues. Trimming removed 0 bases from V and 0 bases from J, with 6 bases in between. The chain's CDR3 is CASSLAGNSNQPQHF. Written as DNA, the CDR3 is TGTGCCAGCAGTTTAGCCGGAAATAGCAATCAGCCCCAGCATTTT.

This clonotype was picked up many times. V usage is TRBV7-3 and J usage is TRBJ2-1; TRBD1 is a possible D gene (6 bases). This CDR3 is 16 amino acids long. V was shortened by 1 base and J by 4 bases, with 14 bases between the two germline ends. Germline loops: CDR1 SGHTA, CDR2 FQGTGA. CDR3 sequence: CASSLRSPRGYNEQFF. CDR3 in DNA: TGTGCCAGCAGCTTAAGGTCCCCGAGGGGGTACAATGAGCAGTTCTTC.

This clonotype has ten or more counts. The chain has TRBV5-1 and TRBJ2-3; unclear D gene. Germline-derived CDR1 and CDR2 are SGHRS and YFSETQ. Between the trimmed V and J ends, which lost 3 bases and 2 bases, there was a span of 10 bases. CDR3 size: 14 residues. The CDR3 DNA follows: TGCGCCAGCAGCTCGACCCGTCACACAGATACGCAGTATTTT. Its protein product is CASSSTRHTDTQYF.

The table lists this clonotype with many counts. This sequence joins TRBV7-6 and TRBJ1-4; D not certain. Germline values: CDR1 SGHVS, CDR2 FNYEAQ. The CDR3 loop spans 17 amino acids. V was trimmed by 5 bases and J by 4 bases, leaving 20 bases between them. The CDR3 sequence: CASSRRGAPVNNEKLFF. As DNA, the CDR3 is TGTGCCAGCAGCCGCCGTGGAGCTCCGGTTAATAATGAAAAACTGTTTTTT.

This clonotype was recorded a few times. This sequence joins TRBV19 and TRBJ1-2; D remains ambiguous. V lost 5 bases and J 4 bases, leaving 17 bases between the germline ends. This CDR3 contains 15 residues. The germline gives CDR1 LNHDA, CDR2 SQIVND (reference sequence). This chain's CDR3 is CASSVGWGFGYGYTF. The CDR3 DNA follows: TGTGCCAGTAGTGTGGGATGGGGTTTTGGCTATGGCTACACCTTC.

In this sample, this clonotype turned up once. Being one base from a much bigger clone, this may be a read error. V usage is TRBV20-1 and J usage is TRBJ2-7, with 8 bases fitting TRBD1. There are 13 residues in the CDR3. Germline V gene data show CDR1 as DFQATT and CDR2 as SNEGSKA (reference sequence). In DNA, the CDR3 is TGCAGTGCACTTACAGACAGGGGCTACGAGCACTACTTC. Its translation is CSALTDRGYEHYF.

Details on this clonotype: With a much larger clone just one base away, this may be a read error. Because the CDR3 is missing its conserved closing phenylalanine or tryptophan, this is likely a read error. DNA of the CDR3: TGTGCCACCAGCAGAGGACAGGGAGGCTATGGCTACACCCTC. It translates to CATSRGQGGYGYTL. V usage is TRBV15 and J usage is TRBJ1-2; 7 bases line up with TRBD1. CDR1 and CDR2 (germline): LNHNV, YYDKDF (reference sequence). This CDR3 has 14 amino acids. Trimming cost V 1 base and J 4 bases; bases outside gene matches: 3.

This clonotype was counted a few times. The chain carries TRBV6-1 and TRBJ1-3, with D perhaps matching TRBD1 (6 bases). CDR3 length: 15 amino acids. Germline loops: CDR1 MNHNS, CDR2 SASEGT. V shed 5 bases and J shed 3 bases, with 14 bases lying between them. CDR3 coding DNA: TGTGCCAGCAGTCCGGGACCAGGGGTTGGAAACACCATATATTTT. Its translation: CASSPGPGVGNTIYF.